The clone carrying this TCR beta chain was counted a few times. The sample originates from a study of T cells in Graves' hyperthyroidism and ophthalmopathy. Amplification of TCR beta CDR3 regions was performed using RNA transcripts as template. HTBI primers were used for first-round RT-PCR of the TCR CDR3. TCRdb redid the calling of the multiplex PCR reads with MiXCR, one entry per CDR3 protein. Among 650,000 to 800,000 distinct CDR3 sequences listed, about 45% were seen once. Germline lookup yields CDR1 WSHSY and CDR2 SAAADI. This CDR3 is 13 amino acids long. V was clipped by 7 bases and J by 3 bases, with 12 bases between them.

The sample comprised peripheral blood or thyroid tissue (not recorded which). The clonotype comes from an adult man with Graves' disease, either hyperthyroidism or ophthalmopathy (not recorded which). The chain combines TRBV10-2 with TRBJ1-2; the D gene is possibly TRBD1 (5 bases). The CDR3 bases are TGCGCCAGCACTTCAGGGCTCGACTATGGCTACACCTTC. It codes for CASTSGLDYGYTF.